The subject of this entry is one T cell receptor (beta chain). Original handling: Amplification from reference gene primers served as the basis for estimated nucleated cell counts. The table came from immunoSEQ multiplex PCR; TCRdb's copy has only in-frame clones and leaves some out. That table supplies the V and J calls and clone size; D and trimming were determined from the DNA. The data show roughly 250,000 clones, 85% to 90% seen once. The V and J ends lost 4 bases and 0 bases respectively, with 16 bases between them. The CDR3 loop spans 16 amino acids. Germline CDR1 is SGHRS and CDR2 is YFSETQ. The sample originates from a study of blood T cell repertoires in COVID-19. Overall study context: Samples representing acute and convalescent COVID-19 were sourced from the United States, Italy and Spain. From T cells, B-cell-depleted T cells, or PBMCs came the material, which was cDNA or gDNA.

The specimen was peripheral blood. This TCR was sampled from a woman in her forties with acute or convalescent COVID-19. This chain uses TRBV5-1 with TRBJ1-1, with a tentative D call TRBD1 (6 bases). This CDR3 is CASSTRTAQMNTEAFF. DNA of the CDR3: TGCGCCAGCAGCACGCGGACAGCTCAGATGAACACTGAAGCTTTCTTT.